A selection of T cell receptor beta chains follows, all from one sample in a study of cytomegalovirus exposure and HLA in healthy donors. Data came from immunoSEQ multiplex PCR; TCRdb stores just in-frame clones and leaves some out. Among some 170,000 clones listed, around 77% were seen once. Material: PBMCs. These receptor sequences come from a man aged 55 to 70 in good health and CMV-seronegative. The CDR3 runs from the conserved cysteine through the conserved F or W. The D gene is left open where the match is weak. Clone size is given for some rows only: seen once, a few or many times, or a class if the clone is expanded.

j_call d_call clone_size v_call cdr3_aa cdr3_nt
TRBJ2-2 . . TRBV5-4 CASSRGRGKTGELFF TGTGCCAGCAGCCGGGGGCGGGGGAAGACCGGGGAGCTGTTTTTT
TRBJ2-2 . . TRBV5-4 CASSFGGGLGELFF TGTGCCAGCAGCTTTGGAGGGGGCCTCGGGGAGCTGTTTTTT
TRBJ2-1 TRBD2 . TRBV7-9 CASSLGLAGVGYNEQFF TGTGCCAGCAGCTTGGGATTGGCGGGAGTCGGTTACAATGAGCAGTTCTTC
TRBJ2-5 TRBD1 . TRBV19 CASSTDRVGQETQYF TGTGCCAGTAGTACGGACAGGGTCGGCCAAGAGACCCAGTACTTC
TRBJ1-5 . . TRBV19 CATGGAGYSNQPQHF TGTGCCACTGGGGGGGCGGGTTATAGCAATCAGCCCCAGCATTTT
TRBJ2-1 . . TRBV5-4 CASSLDGTLNEQFF TGTGCCAGCAGCTTGGATGGGACTTTGAATGAGCAGTTCTTC
TRBJ2-5 TRBD2 . TRBV7-2 CASSLHPGSGGVAQYF TGTGCCAGCAGCCTACACCCGGGTAGCGGGGGGGTGGCCCAGTACTTC
TRBJ2-2 . . TRBV5-5 CASLSLAGTGELFF TGTGCCAGCCTTAGTTTGGCGGGGACCGGGGAGCTGTTTTTT
TRBJ2-2 . . TRBV21-1 CASSKLGRQSNTGELFF TGTGCCAGCAGCAAACTCGGCAGACAGTCGAACACCGGGGAGCTGTTTTTT
TRBJ2-1 . . TRBV7-3 CASSQLGGGSYNEQFF TGTGCCAGCAGCCAGTTAGGGGGGGGCTCATACAATGAGCAGTTCTTC
TRBJ2-2 TRBD1 . TRBV5-1 CASSDRTGGSTGELFF TGCGCCAGCAGCGACCGGACAGGGGGCAGCACCGGGGAGCTGTTTTTT
TRBJ2-7 TRBD2 . TRBV9 CASSVAPGGGTYEQYF TGTGCCAGCAGCGTAGCCCCGGGGGGAGGAACCTACGAGCAGTACTTC
TRBJ2-3 . . TRBV6-5 CASSEGGVKDTQYF TGTGCCAGCAGTGAAGGAGGGGTAAAAGATACGCAGTATTTT
TRBJ1-3 . once TRBV7-6 CASSTTGSGGNTIYF TGTGCCAGCAGCACCACAGGTTCGGGTGGAAACACCATATATTTT
TRBJ2-5 . . TRBV5-1 CASSQMGSQETQYF TGCGCCAGCAGCCAAATGGGCTCCCAAGAGACCCAGTACTTC
TRBJ2-1 . . TRBV6-1 CASSGTKVYNEQFF TGTGCCAGCAGTGGGACAAAGGTCTACAATGAGCAGTTCTTC
TRBJ1-2 . . TRBV29-1 CSVGEEYGYTF TGCAGCGTCGGGGAAGAATATGGCTACACCTTC
TRBJ2-1 . few TRBV4-3 CASSLAVSGPYNEQFF TGCGCCAGCAGCCTAGCGGTTAGCGGACCATACAATGAGCAGTTCTTC
TRBJ1-2 . once TRBV30 CAWSPGSPGANYGYTF TGTGCCTGGAGTCCGGGAAGTCCTGGAGCTAACTATGGCTACACCTTC
TRBJ2-3 . . TRBV5-1 CASSLVGGGAPLDTQYF TGCGCCAGCAGCTTGGTTGGTGGCGGGGCGCCGTTAGATACGCAGTATTTT
TRBJ1-4 . . TRBV4-2 CASRSGGELNGEKLFF TGTGCCAGCAGGTCGGGAGGGGAGCTGAATGGTGAAAAACTGTTTTTT
TRBJ2-3 . . TRBV29-1 CSPRRLAEGGTDTQYF TGCAGCCCACGGCGGCTAGCGGAGGGGGGCACAGATACGCAGTATTTT
TRBJ2-3 . . TRBV27 CASSFTASTDTQYF TGTGCCAGCAGTTTTACAGCTAGCACAGATACGCAGTATTTT
TRBJ2-7 . . TRBV19 CASSIRQDSYEQYF TGTGCCAGTAGTATTAGACAGGACTCCTACGAGCAGTACTTC
TRBJ2-5 TRBD1 . TRBV25-1 CASSVRTGLLTQYF TGTGCCAGCAGTGTCCGGACAGGGCTTTTGACCCAGTACTTC
TRBJ2-5 TRBD2 . TRBV9 CASSVLAGGRGQETQYF TGTGCCAGCAGCGTACTAGCGGGGGGGCGGGGCCAAGAGACCCAGTACTTC
TRBJ2-7 TRBD1 . TRBV11-3 CASSFGQAYEQYF TGTGCCAGCAGCTTCGGACAGGCCTACGAGCAGTACTTC
TRBJ2-2 TRBD1 . TRBV9 CASSARLTGTGITGELFF TGTGCCAGCAGCGCCCGTCTTACCGGGACAGGTATCACCGGGGAGCTGTTTTTT